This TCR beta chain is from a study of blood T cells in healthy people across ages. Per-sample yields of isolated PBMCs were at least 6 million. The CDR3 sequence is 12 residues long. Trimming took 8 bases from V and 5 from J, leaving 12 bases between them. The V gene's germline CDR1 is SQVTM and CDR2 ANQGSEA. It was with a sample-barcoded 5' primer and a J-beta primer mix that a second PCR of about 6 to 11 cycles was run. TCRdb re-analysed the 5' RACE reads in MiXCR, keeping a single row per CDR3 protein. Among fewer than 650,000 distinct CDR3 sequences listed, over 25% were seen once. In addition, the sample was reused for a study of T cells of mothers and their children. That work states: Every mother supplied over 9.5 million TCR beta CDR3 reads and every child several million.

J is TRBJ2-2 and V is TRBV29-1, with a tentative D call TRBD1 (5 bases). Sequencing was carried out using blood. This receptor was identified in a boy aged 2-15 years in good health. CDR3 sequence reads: CSTLYRTGELFF. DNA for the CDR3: TGCAGCACCCTTTACAGGACCGGGGAGCTGTTTTTT.